The T cell receptor (beta chain) under discussion was sequenced for a study of cytomegalovirus exposure and HLA in healthy donors. Regarding the study as a whole: As a later analysis revealed, most CMV-associated TCR beta chains appeared HLA-restricted. Rarity marked most TCR sequences, yet some public TCRs occurred in many donors.

This PCR relied on a set of 60 Vbeta primers and 13 Jbeta primers. Profiled with immunoSEQ multiplex PCR; TCRdb holds only in-frame clones, not every one. The table counts 35,000 to 50,000 clones; over 7% lies in the top ten. The CDR3 sequence is 15 residues long. Germline CDR1 is GTSNPN and CDR2 is SVGIG (reference sequence). The trim removed 0 bases at V and 1 base at J, leaving 2 bases unmatched. As to this clone: Antigen: not known.

Sequences were obtained from PBMCs. The chain combines TRBV30 with TRBJ2-3; the match to TRBD2 covers 9 bases. This sequence was found in a male donor in good health and CMV-seronegative. CDR3 in DNA: TGTGCCTGGAGTGTGGGACTAGCTGGCACAGATACGCAGTATTTT. It translates to CAWSVGLAGTDTQYF.